This TCR beta chain was identified during a study of T cells after posttransplantation cyclophosphamide. Regarding this clone: Its antigen is not known.

The assay was immunoSEQ multiplex PCR, and TCRdb's table has in-frame clones only and misses some. The sample contains over 2,500 clones, roughly 84% of which appear only once. Germline V lookup: CDR1 SEHNR, CDR2 FQNEAQ (reference sequence). CDR3 length: 16 amino acids. The V and J ends lost 5 bases and 3 bases respectively, with 19 bases between them. Peripheral blood was collected from the related graft donor on the marrow donation day. Study conclusions and caveats: Later blood repertoires were often dominated by clones from the donor CD8+ memory compartment.

The genes are TRBV7-9 and TRBJ1-2, with a tentative D call TRBD1 (5 bases). The source material was CD8+ T cells sorted from PBMCs. The clonotype comes from a woman between 50 and 59 years old in good health and a related stem cell transplant donor. The CDR3 is CASSQAGQGVYYGYTF. The DNA of the CDR3 is TGTGCCAGCAGCCAAGCGGGGCAGGGTGTCTACTATGGCTACACCTTC.